Following are 25 T cell receptor beta chains from one sample sequenced in a study of vaccination and CD4 T cells after COVID-19. No antigen has been assigned to these receptors. Cultured CD4+ T-cell DNA underwent Oncomine TCR Beta short-read sequencing. Genomic DNA was taken out of cultured CD4+ T cells by extraction. MiXCR was run by TCRdb on the PCR reads, yielding one entry per CDR3 protein. The sample carries roughly 9,500 distinct CDR3 sequences, more than 25% recorded once. Sample treatment: approximately 11-day PBMC culture with coronavirus spike peptide pools or control peptides (ViraFEST assay). One should note that the unexposed donor's CD4+ T cells were collected before the COVID-19 pandemic (2011-2018). The sample taken for sequencing was CD4+ T cells from blood, cultured in vitro. These receptors all stem from a human donor in good health.

The chain is built from TRBV7-2 and TRBJ2-5; perhaps D is TRBD1 or TRBD2 (5 bases each). V was trimmed by 5 bases and J by 4 bases, leaving 17 bases between them. CDR3 length equals 15 residues. Per the germline V gene, CDR1 is SGHTA and CDR2 is FQGNSA. In DNA form, the CDR3 reads TGTGCCAGCAGCCTCGCCGGGGCGGTAAGAGAGACCCAGTACTTC. Its translation: CASSLAGAVRETQYF.

V and J are TRBV7-3 and TRBJ2-5; 9 nucleotides line up with TRBD1. The CDR3 has 15 amino acids. Germline V gene sequence: CDR1 SGHTA, CDR2 FQGTGA. With 1 base clipped from V and 5 bases from J, the junction kept 5 bases outside the gene matches. Here the CDR3 reads CASSLRGQGPETQYF. CDR3 DNA: TGTGCCAGCAGCTTAAGGGGACAGGGACCCGAGACCCAGTACTTC.

This clonotype was observed a few times. This rearrangement joins TRBV20-1 to TRBJ2-3; 9 positions agree with TRBD2. Germline CDR1 is DFQATT and CDR2 is SNEGSKA (reference sequence). After removal of 5 bases from V and 0 bases from J, the junction contained 6 bases not matched to a gene. The CDR3 contains 15 residues. CDR3 DNA: TGCAGTGCTTTGGGACTAGCCGCTAGCACAGATACGCAGTATTTT. Translated: CSALGLAASTDTQYF.

This clonotype was seen more than once but under ten times. The chain couples TRBV28 to TRBJ1-2; the D is unclear. This CDR3 has 13 amino acids. V lost 6 bases to trimming and J lost 0 bases, with 8 bases between them. From germline, CDR1 is MDHEN and CDR2 SYDVKM. CDR3 in amino acids: CASRPTANYGYTF. The CDR3 region has the DNA TGTGCCAGCAGACCAACAGCTAACTATGGCTACACCTTC.

A few counts support this clonotype. The chain recombines TRBV28 with TRBJ1-6; D may be TRBD1 (5 bases). This CDR3 spans 15 amino acids. Per the germline V gene, CDR1 is MDHEN and CDR2 is SYDVKM. V lost 2 bases and J lost 7, with 12 bases in between. The CDR3 loop is CASSLSAGLNSPLHF. For the CDR3, the DNA is TGTGCCAGCAGTTTAAGCGCAGGGTTGAATTCACCCCTCCACTTT.

There are a few counts of this clonotype. The chain employs TRBV28 and TRBJ1-6; D ambiguous. The length of the CDR3 is 12 residues. The V end lost 8 bases, the J end lost 4 bases, and 6 bases lay between the germline ends. Germline V gives CDR1 MDHEN, CDR2 SYDVKM. In nucleotides, the CDR3 is TGTGCCAGCTCGAGGTATAATTCACCCCTCCACTTT. As protein: CASSRYNSPLHF.

The rearrangement uses TRBV6-5 and TRBJ1-1, with D perhaps TRBD1 (5 bases). The CDR3 has 15 residues. Between the trimmed V and J ends, which lost 2 bases and 0 bases, there was a span of 10 bases. CDR1 is MNHEY, CDR2 SVGAGI, per germline. The CDR3 DNA is TGTGCCAGCAGTTACCCCGGGGGGATGAACACTGAAGCTTTCTTT. Its protein product is CASSYPGGMNTEAFF.

V usage is TRBV7-9 and J usage is TRBJ2-3; D ambiguous. The CDR3 consists of 14 residues. The germline V gene has CDR1 SEHNR and CDR2 FQNEAQ (reference sequence). V was clipped by 5 bases and J by 3 bases, with 12 bases between them. As DNA, the CDR3 is TGTGCCAGCAGCCTCCCAGGCAGGACAGATACGCAGTATTTT. The encoded protein is CASSLPGRTDTQYF.

The J gene is TRBJ2-1, the V gene TRBV6-2 or TRBV6-3; TRBD2 is a possible D gene (5 bases). Trimming shortened V by 0 bases and J by 12 bases, and 9 bases separated the two germline ends. Germline loops: CDR1 MNHEY, CDR2 SVGEGT. The CDR3 consists of 12 residues. The CDR3 is CASSYSSLAQFF. The CDR3, as DNA: TGTGCCAGCAGTTACTCCTCGCTAGCGCAGTTCTTC.

This sequence joins TRBV12-3 or TRBV12-4 and TRBJ2-6; TRBD1 might be the D (6 bases). The CDR3 covers 15 residues. V shed 3 bases and J shed 2 bases, with 8 bases lying between them. Here the CDR3 reads CASSLWTAGANVLTF. Here the CDR3 DNA reads TGTGCCAGCAGTTTGTGGACAGCTGGGGCCAACGTCCTGACTTTC.

This clonotype has more than one count but fewer than ten. The rearrangement uses TRBV7-9 and TRBJ1-2; no clear D gene. V was cut by 5 bases and J by 8 bases, with 15 bases left in between. Germline V lookup: CDR1 SEHNR, CDR2 FQNEAQ (reference sequence). The CDR3 sequence is 13 residues long. The CDR3 DNA follows: TGTGCCAGCAGCCCCCACCAGTCGGAAGGCTACACCTTC. It specifies CASSPHQSEGYTF.

J is TRBJ1-1 and V is TRBV20-1, with a weak D call TRBD1 (5 bases). The CDR3 has 13 residues. Germline CDR1 DFQATT, CDR2 SNEGSKA (reference sequence). V lost 1 base and J 0 bases, leaving 6 bases between the germline ends. The CDR3 spells CSARGGLNTEAFF. The CDR3 DNA reads TGCAGTGCTAGAGGGGGACTGAACACTGAAGCTTTCTTT.

To note about this clonotype: At one of its ends the junction is not consistent with the germline gene, which may arise from a read error. The rearrangement uses TRBV25-1 and TRBJ2-7; D might be TRBD2 (5 bases). The CDR3 contains 13 residues. CDR1 and CDR2 (germline): MGHDK, SYGVNS. The CDR3 DNA follows: TGTGCCAGCAGGTTGGGAGCCTCCTACGAGCAGCACTTC. It yields the protein CASRLGASYEQHF.

The chain has TRBV20-1 and TRBJ1-1, with D tentatively TRBD1 (5 bases). The CDR3 covers 11 residues. CDR1 DFQATT and CDR2 SNEGSKA come from the germline V gene (reference sequence). This CDR3 reads CRVGRDTEAFF. The CDR3 DNA reads TGCAGGGTGGGGCGAGACACTGAAGCTTTCTTT.

The CDR3: CASSFSSGSNTDTQYF. DNA of the CDR3: TGTGCCAGCAGTTTCTCTAGCGGGAGTAACACAGATACGCAGTATTTT. The chain has TRBV28 and TRBJ2-3; TRBD2 aligns across 10 bases. The CDR3 extends over 16 amino acids. Unmatched junction bases numbered 5, after V lost 3 bases and J lost 2 bases. Germline V gene sequence: CDR1 MDHEN, CDR2 SYDVKM.

The rearrangement joins TRBV20-1 to TRBJ2-3; tentative D call: TRBD2 (6 bases). The V gene lost 5 bases and the J gene lost 3 bases, with 18 bases spanning the gap. The CDR3 is 15 residues long. The germline V gene has CDR1 DFQATT and CDR2 SNEGSKA (reference sequence). DNA for the CDR3: TGCAGTGCTCTAGCCGGGGGAGGTGGGACAGATACGCAGTATTTT. It yields the protein CSALAGGGGTDTQYF.

The chain is built from TRBV10-3 and TRBJ1-1; 8 positions match TRBD1. V gave up 5 bases and J gave up 1 base; unmatched junction bases: 3. This CDR3 comprises 14 residues. Germline V gene lookup returns CDR1 ENHRY and CDR2 SYGVKD. CDR3 in amino acids: CAISTGTGNTEAFF. CDR3 nucleotides: TGTGCCATCAGTACCGGGACAGGGAACACTGAAGCTTTCTTT.

This clonotype was detected a few times. The rearrangement uses TRBV30 and TRBJ1-5; 9 nucleotides align to TRBD1. This CDR3 region has 13 residues. The V gene end was trimmed by 1 base and the J gene end by 6 bases; junction bases not matched to a gene: 1. CDR1 GTSNPN and CDR2 SVGIG come from the germline V gene (reference sequence). The CDR3, as DNA: TGTGCCTGGAGTGGACAGGGGGTTCAGCCCCAGCATTTT. It is translated as CAWSGQGVQPQHF. The variable domain in full, completed from reference TRBV30 and TRBJ1-5, reads SQTIHQWPATLVQPVGSPLSLECTVEGTSNPNLYWYRQAAGRGLQLLFYSVGIGQISSEVPQNLSASRPQDRQFILSSKKLLLSDSGFYLCAWSGQGVQPQHFGDGTRLSIL.

The V gene is TRBV28, the J gene TRBJ2-5; D uncertain. This CDR3 is built from 14 residues. Germline V gives CDR1 MDHEN, CDR2 SYDVKM. V was clipped by 1 base and J by 1 base, with 7 bases between them. This CDR3 is CASSLSESQETQYF. DNA of the CDR3: TGTGCCAGCAGTTTATCCGAATCCCAAGAGACCCAGTACTTC.

This clonotype has just a few counts. V usage is TRBV7-9 and J usage is TRBJ2-3; TRBD2 matches 13 bases. The V gene end was trimmed by 3 bases and the J gene end by 5 bases; junction bases not matched to a gene: 5. The CDR3 spans 16 residues. The germline gives CDR1 SEHNR, CDR2 FQNEAQ (reference sequence). As DNA, the CDR3 is TGTGCCAGCAGCTTTCATGGGACTAGCGGGAAAGATACGCAGTATTTT. Translation gives CASSFHGTSGKDTQYF.

This chain joins TRBV20-1 and TRBJ2-7, with 10 bases identical to TRBD1. This CDR3 is 18 amino acids long. Germline CDR1 is DFQATT and CDR2 is SNEGSKA (reference sequence). The trim removed 0 bases at V and 2 bases at J, leaving 13 bases unmatched. CDR3 sequence: CSARDYPQGQGTPYEQYF. In DNA form, the CDR3 reads TGCAGTGCTAGAGATTATCCCCAGGGACAGGGGACGCCCTACGAGCAGTACTTC.

The chain is built from TRBV6-4 and TRBJ2-1; 9 bases map to TRBD2. Germline CDR1 reads MRHNA; CDR2 reads SNTAGT. The CDR3 is 14 residues long. V lost 5 bases to trimming and J lost 7 bases; unmatched junction nucleotides: 6. CDR3 in amino acids: CASSSSGTGNEQFF. The CDR3 region has the DNA TGTGCCAGCAGTTCTAGCGGGACGGGGAATGAGCAGTTCTTC.

The CDR3 nucleotides read TGTGCCAGCAACAGACAGGGGGCGCCGGCAGATACGCAGTATTTT. Protein product: CASNRQGAPADTQYF. The V call is TRBV7-8, the J call TRBJ2-3; 10 bases are a match to TRBD1. Losses at the gene ends were 7 bases for V and 4 bases for J; bases not matched to a gene: 8. This CDR3 spans 15 amino acids. Germline assignment: CDR1 SGHVS and CDR2 FQNEAQ.

The chain employs TRBV19 and TRBJ2-7; 11 nucleotides line up with TRBD2. V lost 5 bases, J lost 2 bases, and 14 bases stayed unmatched. Looked up from germline, CDR1 is LNHDA and CDR2 is SQIVND (reference sequence). CDR3 size: 18 residues. This CDR3 is CASSPRLAGKGSTYEQYF. The CDR3 DNA reads TGTGCCAGTAGTCCTCGACTAGCGGGAAAGGGGTCAACCTACGAGCAGTACTTC.

This clonotype has just a few counts. This chain uses TRBV7-2 with TRBJ1-2; D gene uncertain. Germline assignment: CDR1 SGHTA and CDR2 FQGNSA. The V end lost 4 bases, the J end lost 7 bases, and 16 bases lay between the germline ends. This CDR3 spans 14 amino acids. The CDR3 loop is CASSSREGTGGYTF. The CDR3 DNA follows: TGTGCCAGCAGCTCGCGAGAGGGAACGGGTGGCTACACCTTC.